Shown below are 18 T cell receptor beta chains from a single sample sequenced in a study of PD-1 blockade in classical Hodgkin lymphoma. There was relapse after autologous stem cell transplantation in every patient, and there was variation in brentuximab vedotin exposure. Assay used: immunoSEQ multiplex PCR; TCRdb lists only in-frame clones, some missing. Seen here are 20,000 to 30,000 clones, under 90% observed once, and the top ten hold 15% to 20%. This specimen was peripheral blood mononuclear cells (PBMCs), taken before the second cycle of nivolumab. The receptors derive from a human donor with classical Hodgkin lymphoma.

The chain recombines TRBV6-6 with TRBJ2-1; D perhaps matches TRBD2 (6 bases). Germline V gives CDR1 MNHNY, CDR2 SVGAGI (reference sequence). The CDR3 covers 15 residues. The V end was cut by 7 bases, the J end by 7 bases, with 20 bases between. The CDR3 sequence: CASTNSGGADNEQFF. CDR3 sequence (DNA): TGTGCCAGCACCAATAGCGGCGGGGCGGATAATGAGCAGTTCTTC.

A remark on this clone: The same CDR3 is also encoded by other DNA sequences in this sample. V gene TRBV25-1 combines with J gene TRBJ1-2; perhaps TRBD1 as D (6 bases). Trimming removed 6 bases from V and 4 bases from J, with 9 bases in between. The CDR3 has 12 residues. Germline CDR1 reads MGHDK; CDR2 reads SYGVNS. In DNA, the CDR3 is TGTGCCAGCAGGACAGGCGTCTATGGCTACACCTTC. Translated, it gives CASRTGVYGYTF.

Remarks on this clone: At one of its ends the junction is not consistent with the germline gene, which may arise from a read error. The chain couples TRBV5-1 to TRBJ2-1; 9 nucleotides agree with TRBD1. CDR1 is SGHRS, CDR2 YFSETQ, per germline. This CDR3 spans 15 amino acids. DNA of the CDR3: TGCGCCAGCAGGTTGGGACAGGGCAACAACAATGAGCAGTTCTTC. This sequence encodes CASRLGQGNNNEQFF.

The chain carries TRBV28 and TRBJ2-7; 14 bases line up with TRBD2. The V gene end was trimmed by 4 bases and the J gene end by 4 bases; junction bases not matched to a gene: 6. Germline V gene sequence: CDR1 MDHEN, CDR2 SYDVKM. The CDR3 runs 16 residues. The CDR3 is CASSSGTSGRGYEQYF. DNA of the CDR3: TGTGCCAGCAGTTCCGGGACTAGCGGGAGAGGATACGAGCAGTACTTC.

The chain links TRBV7-9 to TRBJ1-2; D not certain. CDR3 length equals 11 residues. The V gene's germline CDR1 is SEHNR and CDR2 FQNEAQ (reference sequence). Trimming left V 3 bases short and J 6 bases short, with 5 bases between. CDR3 DNA: TGTGCCAGCAGCTTCCAGAATGGCTACACCTTC. Translation gives CASSFQNGYTF.

The chain is built from TRBV30 and TRBJ2-1; perhaps TRBD2 as D (6 bases). The CDR3 length is 12 residues. Germline assignment: CDR1 GTSNPN and CDR2 SVGIG (reference sequence). V lost 8 bases, J lost 5 bases, and 13 bases lay in between. The CDR3 DNA follows: TGTGCCAGGCGGGACTGGAACAATGAGCAGTTCTTC. It is translated as CARRDWNNEQFF. The variable domain in full, with the rest retrieved from reference TRBV30 and TRBJ2-1, is SQTIHQWPATLVQPVGSPLSLECTVEGTSNPNLYWYRQAAGRGLQLLFYSVGIGQISSEVPQNLSASRPQDRQFILSSKKLLLSDSGFYLCARRDWNNEQFFGPGTRLTVL.

The chain carries TRBV10-3 and TRBJ2-3; 7 nucleotides line up with TRBD2. J was trimmed by 4 bases and V by 8 bases; bases with no gene match: 18. The CDR3 is 17 amino acids. Per the germline V gene, CDR1 is ENHRY and CDR2 is SYGVKD. CDR3 protein: CAIGTAARGGPPDTQYF. For the CDR3, the DNA is TGTGCCATCGGGACCGCAGCGCGGGGAGGGCCTCCAGATACGCAGTATTTT.

The chain couples TRBV5-1 to TRBJ1-3; D is possibly TRBD1 (5 bases). Germline V gene lookup returns CDR1 SGHRS and CDR2 YFSETQ. V was pared by 0 bases and J by 0 bases, with 10 bases between. CDR3 size: 16 residues. This chain's CDR3 is CASSLGNGGSGNTIYF. CDR3 DNA sequence: TGCGCCAGCAGCTTGGGTAATGGGGGCTCTGGAAACACCATATATTTT.

The chain uses TRBV2 and TRBJ2-3, with 7 bases that match TRBD1. The germline gives CDR1 SNHLY, CDR2 FYNNEI. This CDR3 is built from 14 residues. Losses at the gene ends were 7 bases for V and 2 bases for J; bases not matched to a gene: 6. The CDR3 region is CASTGQVPTDTQYF. CDR3 DNA sequence: TGTGCCAGCACCGGACAGGTCCCCACAGATACGCAGTATTTT. The whole variable domain, remainder taken from reference TRBV2 and TRBJ2-3, is EPEVTQTPSHQVTQMGQEVILRCVPISNHLYFYWYRQILGQKVEFLVSFYNNEISEKSEIFDDQFSVERPDGSNFTLKIRSTKLEDSAMYFCASTGQVPTDTQYFGPGTRLTVL.

This rearrangement joins TRBV19 to TRBJ2-5; D call uncertain. Germline CDR1 and CDR2: LNHDA and SQIVND (reference sequence). The V end lost 6 bases, the J end lost 5 bases, and 13 bases lay between the germline ends. CDR3 size: 13 residues. This CDR3 is CASRAGVRETQYF. CDR3 nucleotide sequence: TGTGCCAGTAGGGCTGGAGTGCGGGAGACCCAGTACTTC.

The rearrangement links TRBV5-1 to TRBJ1-3; 9 nucleotides agree with TRBD1. The trim removed 4 bases at V and 2 bases at J, leaving 4 bases unmatched. The CDR3 has 15 residues. CDR1 is SGHRS and CDR2 is YFSETQ in the germline V gene. CDR3 sequence (DNA): TGCGCCAGCAGCCAGGGACAGGGCGCTGGAAACACCATATATTTT. This translates into CASSQGQGAGNTIYF.

The genes are TRBV7-6 and TRBJ2-3; D may be TRBD1 (6 bases). V was clipped by 5 bases and J by 2 bases, with 17 bases between them. CDR1 SGHVS and CDR2 FNYEAQ come from the germline V gene. CDR3 length: 16 residues. This chain's CDR3 is CASSTIPGEYTDTQYF. The CDR3 DNA follows: TGTGCCAGCAGCACCATTCCAGGGGAATACACAGATACGCAGTATTTT.

This chain's CDR3 is CASRSPSGANVLTF. DNA of the CDR3: TGTGCCAGCAGGTCTCCCTCTGGGGCCAACGTCCTGACTTTC. This chain joins TRBV2 and TRBJ2-6; D is uncertain. Per germline, CDR1 SNHLY and CDR2 FYNNEI. The CDR3 extends over 14 amino acids. Trimming removed 6 bases at V and 0 bases at J, with 6 bases between.

The chain couples TRBV5-5 to TRBJ2-5; maybe TRBD1 (6 bases). V dropped 4 bases and J dropped 1 base, with 14 bases sitting between them. The germline gives CDR1 SGHKS, CDR2 YYEKEE (reference sequence). CDR3 length: 15 residues. In nucleotides, the CDR3 is TGTGCCAGCAGCCACAGACAGGCGGCCCAAGAGACCCAGTACTTC. Translation: CASSHRQAAQETQYF.

The chain joins TRBV27 to TRBJ1-1; possibly TRBD1 for D (6 bases). V was shortened by 5 bases and J by 2 bases, with 18 bases between the two germline ends. The CDR3 contains 16 residues. Germline-derived CDR1 and CDR2 are MNHEY and SMNVEV (reference sequence). The CDR3 loop reads CASSPQGFQANTEAFF. For the CDR3, the DNA is TGTGCCAGCAGTCCACAGGGTTTTCAGGCCAACACTGAAGCTTTCTTT.

This clone appeared a few times. The rearrangement uses TRBV11-2 and TRBJ1-3; no clear D. Germline loops: CDR1 SGHAT, CDR2 FQNNGV. Trimming shortened V by 3 bases and J by 4 bases, and 7 bases separated the two germline ends. The length of the CDR3 is 13 residues. CDR3 bases: TGTGCCAGCAGCTTGCCAGGCGGAAACACCATATATTTT. This gives the protein CASSLPGGNTIYF.

This rearrangement joins TRBV30 to TRBJ2-7; weak D call: TRBD1 (6 bases). Germline V CDR1 and CDR2: GTSNPN, SVGIG (reference sequence). This CDR3 spans 12 amino acids. Trimming took 0 bases from V and 6 from J, leaving 9 bases between them. DNA for the CDR3: TGTGCCTGGAGTGTTCCAGGGGCCGAGCAGTACTTC. Translating it yields CAWSVPGAEQYF.

The chain's CDR3 is CASSQQGSSTDTQYF. CDR3 bases: TGTGCCAGCAGCCAACAGGGGTCTAGCACAGATACGCAGTATTTT. V is TRBV7-2 and J is TRBJ2-3; 7 nucleotides align to TRBD1. J was trimmed by 0 bases and V by 5 bases; bases with no gene match: 5. CDR3 length: 15 residues. Germline CDR1 and CDR2: SGHTA and FQGNSA.